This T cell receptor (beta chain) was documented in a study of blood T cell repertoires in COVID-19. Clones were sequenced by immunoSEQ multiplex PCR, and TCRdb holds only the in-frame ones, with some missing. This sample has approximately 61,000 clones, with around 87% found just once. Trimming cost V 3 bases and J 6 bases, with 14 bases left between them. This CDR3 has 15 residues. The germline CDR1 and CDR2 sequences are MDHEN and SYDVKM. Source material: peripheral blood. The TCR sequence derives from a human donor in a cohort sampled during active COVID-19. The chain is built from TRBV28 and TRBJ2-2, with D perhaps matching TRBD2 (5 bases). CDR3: CASSFTASGSGELFF. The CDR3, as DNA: TGTGCCAGCAGTTTTACTGCCTCGGGGTCCGGGGAGCTGTTTTTT. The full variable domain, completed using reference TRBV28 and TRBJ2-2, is DVKVTQSSRYLVKRTGEKVFLECVQDMDHENMFWYRQDPGLGLRLIYFSYDVKMKEKGDIPEGYSVSREKKERFSLILESASTNQTSMYLCASSFTASGSGELFFGEGSRLTVL.